These 3 T cell receptor beta chains came from one sample sequenced in a study of cytotoxic CD8 clonotypes in ibrutinib-treated CLL. Measured with immunoSEQ multiplex PCR; TCRdb has only the in-frame clones, and not every one. The profile covers tens of thousands of clones, with more than 70% appearing a single time and under 7% taken by the ten largest. Sequenced here: PBMCs, sampled before ibrutinib treatment. The receptors derive from a human donor with chronic lymphocytic leukemia.

A remark on this clone: Being one base from a much bigger clone, this may be a read error. Other DNA sequences in this specimen translate into the identical CDR3. The chain employs TRBV7-9 and TRBJ1-5, with 7 bases that match TRBD1. The CDR3 is 14 amino acids. The V and J ends lost 5 bases and 0 bases, in that order; junction bases with no gene match: 1. Germline-derived CDR1 and CDR2 are SEHNR and FQNEAQ (reference sequence). CDR3 region: CASSTGDSNQPQHF. In DNA form, the CDR3 reads TGTGCCAGCAGCACAGGGGATAGCAATCAGCCCCAGCATTTT. The variable domain in full, completed from reference TRBV7-9 and TRBJ1-5, reads DTGVSQNPRHKITKRGQNVTFRCDPISEHNRLYWYRQTLGQGPEFLTYFQNEAQLEKSRLLSDRFSAERPKGSFSTLEIQRTEQGDSAMYLCASSTGDSNQPQHFGDGTRLSIL.

This chain joins TRBV2 and TRBJ1-5; 7 nucleotides line up with TRBD1. Germline CDR1 SNHLY, CDR2 FYNNEI. V lost 5 bases and J lost 0; bases outside the gene matches: 4. The CDR3 is 15 residues long. The CDR3 loop is CASSLGQASNQPQHF. The CDR3 nucleotides read TGTGCCAGCAGTTTAGGACAGGCTAGCAATCAGCCCCAGCATTTT.

In DNA form, the CDR3 reads TGTGCCAGCAGCCCCCACCGGGAGGTGCAGTTCTTC. Translated, it gives CASSPHREVQFF. V gene TRBV11-3 combines with J gene TRBJ2-1; 7 bases line up with TRBD2. The V and J ends lost 5 bases and 12 bases, in that order; junction bases with no gene match: 7. This CDR3 region has 12 residues. CDR1 and CDR2 (germline): SGHNT, YENEEA.